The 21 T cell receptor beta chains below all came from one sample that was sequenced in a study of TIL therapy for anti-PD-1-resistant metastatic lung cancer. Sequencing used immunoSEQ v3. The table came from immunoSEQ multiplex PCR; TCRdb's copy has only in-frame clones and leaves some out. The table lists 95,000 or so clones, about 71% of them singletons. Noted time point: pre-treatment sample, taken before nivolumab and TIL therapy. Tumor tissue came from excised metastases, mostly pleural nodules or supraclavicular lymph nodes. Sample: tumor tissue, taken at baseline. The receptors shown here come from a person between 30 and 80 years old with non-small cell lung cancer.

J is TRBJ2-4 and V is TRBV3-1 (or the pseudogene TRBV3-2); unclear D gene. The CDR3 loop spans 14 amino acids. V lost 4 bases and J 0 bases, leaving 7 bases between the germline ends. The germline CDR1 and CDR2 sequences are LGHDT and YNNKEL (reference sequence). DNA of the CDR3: TGTGCCAGCAGCCCCTCGCTAGCCAAAAACATTCAGTACTTC. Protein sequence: CASSPSLAKNIQYF.

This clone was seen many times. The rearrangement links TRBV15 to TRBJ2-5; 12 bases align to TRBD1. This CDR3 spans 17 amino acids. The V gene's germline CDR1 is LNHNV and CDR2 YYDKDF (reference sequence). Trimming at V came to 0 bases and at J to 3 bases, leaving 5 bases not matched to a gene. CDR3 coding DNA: TGTGCCACCAGCAGAGAGGGACAGGGGGCGGGCGAAGAGACCCAGTACTTC. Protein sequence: CATSREGQGAGEETQYF.

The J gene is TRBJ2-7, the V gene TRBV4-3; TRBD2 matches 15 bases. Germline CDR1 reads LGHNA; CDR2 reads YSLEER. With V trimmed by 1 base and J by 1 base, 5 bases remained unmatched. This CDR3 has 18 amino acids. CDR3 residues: CASSQAWTSGRGSYEQYF. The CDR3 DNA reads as TGCGCCAGCAGCCAAGCCTGGACTAGCGGGAGGGGTTCCTACGAGCAGTACTTC.

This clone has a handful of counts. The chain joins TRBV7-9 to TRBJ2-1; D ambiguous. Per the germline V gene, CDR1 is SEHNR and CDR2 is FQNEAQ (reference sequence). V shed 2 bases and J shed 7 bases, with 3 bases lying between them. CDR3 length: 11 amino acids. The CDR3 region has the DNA TGTGCCAGCAGCTTACTAAATGAGCAGTTCTTC. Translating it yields CASSLLNEQFF. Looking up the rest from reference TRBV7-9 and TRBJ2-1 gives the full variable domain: DTGVSQNPRHKITKRGQNVTFRCDPISEHNRLYWYRQTLGQGPEFLTYFQNEAQLEKSRLLSDRFSAERPKGSFSTLEIQRTEQGDSAMYLCASSLLNEQFFGPGTRLTVL.

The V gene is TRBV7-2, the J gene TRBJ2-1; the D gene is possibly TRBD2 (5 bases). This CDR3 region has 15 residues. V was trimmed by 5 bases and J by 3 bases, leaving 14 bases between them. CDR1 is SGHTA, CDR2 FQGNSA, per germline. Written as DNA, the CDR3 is TGTGCCAGCAGCAGGACTGGACCGTTCTACAATGAGCAGTTCTTC. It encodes CASSRTGPFYNEQFF.

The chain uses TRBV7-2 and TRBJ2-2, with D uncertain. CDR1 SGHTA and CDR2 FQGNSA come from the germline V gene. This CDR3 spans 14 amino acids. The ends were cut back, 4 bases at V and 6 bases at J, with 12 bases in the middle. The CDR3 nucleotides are TGTGCCAGCAGCTCGGGCCAGATCTCCGGGGAGCTGTTTTTT. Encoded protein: CASSSGQISGELFF.

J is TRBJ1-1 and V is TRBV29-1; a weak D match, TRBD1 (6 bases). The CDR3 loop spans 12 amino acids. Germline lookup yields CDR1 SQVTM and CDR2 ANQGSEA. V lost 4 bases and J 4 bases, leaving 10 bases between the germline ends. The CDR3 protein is CSVGEQGTEAFF. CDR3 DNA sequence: TGCAGCGTTGGTGAACAGGGCACTGAAGCTTTCTTT. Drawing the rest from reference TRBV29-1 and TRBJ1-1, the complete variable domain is SAVISQKPSRDICQRGTSLTIQCQVDSQVTMMFWYRQQPGQSLTLIATANQGSEATYESGFVIDKFPISRPNLTFSTLTVSNMSPEDSSIYLCSVGEQGTEAFFGQGTRLTVV.

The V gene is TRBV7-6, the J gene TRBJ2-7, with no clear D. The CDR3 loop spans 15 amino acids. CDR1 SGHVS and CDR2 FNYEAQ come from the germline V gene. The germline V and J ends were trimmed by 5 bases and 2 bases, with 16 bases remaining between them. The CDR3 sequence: CASSLGVSLTYEQYF. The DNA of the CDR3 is TGTGCCAGCAGCCTGGGCGTCAGCTTAACCTACGAGCAGTACTTC.

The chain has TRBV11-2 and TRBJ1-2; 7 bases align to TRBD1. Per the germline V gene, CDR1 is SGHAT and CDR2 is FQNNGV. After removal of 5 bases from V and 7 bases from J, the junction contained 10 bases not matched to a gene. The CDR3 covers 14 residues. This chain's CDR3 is CASSQGDSVAGYTF. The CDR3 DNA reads TGTGCCAGCAGCCAAGGGGACAGTGTGGCTGGCTACACCTTC.

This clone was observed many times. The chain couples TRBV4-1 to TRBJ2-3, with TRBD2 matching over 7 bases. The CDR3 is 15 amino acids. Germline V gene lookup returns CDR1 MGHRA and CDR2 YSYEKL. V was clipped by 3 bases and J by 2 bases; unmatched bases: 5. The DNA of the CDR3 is TGCGCCAGCAGCCAGGGAGGGACCTCCACAGATACGCAGTATTTT. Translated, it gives CASSQGGTSTDTQYF.

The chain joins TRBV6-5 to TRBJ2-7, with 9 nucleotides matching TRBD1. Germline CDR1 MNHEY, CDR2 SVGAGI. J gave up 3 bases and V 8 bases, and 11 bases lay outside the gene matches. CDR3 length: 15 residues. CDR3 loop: CASYGTGRVNYEQYF. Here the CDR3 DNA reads TGTGCCAGCTACGGGACAGGGAGGGTCAACTACGAGCAGTACTTC.

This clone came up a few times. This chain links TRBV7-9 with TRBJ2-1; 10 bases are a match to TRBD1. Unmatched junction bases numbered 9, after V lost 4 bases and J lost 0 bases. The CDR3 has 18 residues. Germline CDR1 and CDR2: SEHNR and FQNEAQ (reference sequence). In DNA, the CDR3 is TGTGCCAGCAGCTCGACCGGGACAGGGGTCAGCTCCTACAATGAGCAGTTCTTC. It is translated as CASSSTGTGVSSYNEQFF.

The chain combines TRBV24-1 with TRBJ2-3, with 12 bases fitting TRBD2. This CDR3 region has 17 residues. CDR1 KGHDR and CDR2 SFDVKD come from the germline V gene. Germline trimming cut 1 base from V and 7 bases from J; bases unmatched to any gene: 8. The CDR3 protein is CATSDFRLAGASNTQYF. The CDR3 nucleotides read TGTGCCACCAGTGATTTCCGACTAGCGGGGGCCTCTAATACGCAGTATTTT.

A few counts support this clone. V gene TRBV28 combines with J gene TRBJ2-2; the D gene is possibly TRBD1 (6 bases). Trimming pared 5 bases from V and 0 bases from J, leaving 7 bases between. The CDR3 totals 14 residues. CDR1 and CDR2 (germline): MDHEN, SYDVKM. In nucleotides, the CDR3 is TGTGCCAGCAGTCAGGGGCCGAACACCGGGGAGCTGTTTTTT. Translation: CASSQGPNTGELFF. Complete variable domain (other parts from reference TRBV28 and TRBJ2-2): DVKVTQSSRYLVKRTGEKVFLECVQDMDHENMFWYRQDPGLGLRLIYFSYDVKMKEKGDIPEGYSVSREKKERFSLILESASTNQTSMYLCASSQGPNTGELFFGEGSRLTVL.

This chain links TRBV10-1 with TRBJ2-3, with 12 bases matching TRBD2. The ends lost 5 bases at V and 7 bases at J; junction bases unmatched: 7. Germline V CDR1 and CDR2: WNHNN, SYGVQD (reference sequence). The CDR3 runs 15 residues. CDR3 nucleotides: TGCGCCAGCAGTCCGACTAGCGGGAGTAGAAATACGCAGTATTTT. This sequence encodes CASSPTSGSRNTQYF.

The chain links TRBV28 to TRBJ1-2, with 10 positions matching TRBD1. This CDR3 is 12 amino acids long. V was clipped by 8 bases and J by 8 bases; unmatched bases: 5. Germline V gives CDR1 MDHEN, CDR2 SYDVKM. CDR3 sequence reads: CASRQGAWGYTF. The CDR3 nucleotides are TGTGCCAGCCGACAGGGGGCCTGGGGCTACACCTTC.

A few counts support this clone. The DNA for the CDR3 is TGTGCCAGCAGCCAAGAGGTGGCAGTTAACTATGGCTACACCTTC. The encoded protein is CASSQEVAVNYGYTF. The chain is built from TRBV4-2 and TRBJ1-2; D not resolved. V was pared by 0 bases and J by 1 base, with 9 bases between. The CDR3 sequence is 15 residues long. Germline V gene data show CDR1 as LGHNA and CDR2 as YNFKEQ.

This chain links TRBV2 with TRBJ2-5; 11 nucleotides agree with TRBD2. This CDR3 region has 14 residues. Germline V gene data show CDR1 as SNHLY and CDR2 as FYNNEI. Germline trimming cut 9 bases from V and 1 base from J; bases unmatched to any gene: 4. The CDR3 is CARGGLAAQETQYF. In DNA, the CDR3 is TGTGCCAGAGGGGGACTAGCGGCCCAAGAGACCCAGTACTTC.

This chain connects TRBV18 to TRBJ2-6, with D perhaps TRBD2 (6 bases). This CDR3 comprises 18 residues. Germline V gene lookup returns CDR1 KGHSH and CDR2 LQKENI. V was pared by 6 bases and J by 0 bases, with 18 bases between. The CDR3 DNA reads TGTGCCAGCTCGCTAACAGGAGGGCATAGCTCTGGGGCCAACGTCCTGACTTTC. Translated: CASSLTGGHSSGANVLTF.

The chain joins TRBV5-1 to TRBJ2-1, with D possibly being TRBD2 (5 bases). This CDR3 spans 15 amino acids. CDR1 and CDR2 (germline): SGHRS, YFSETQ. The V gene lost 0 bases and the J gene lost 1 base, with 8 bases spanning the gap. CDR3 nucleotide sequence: TGCGCCAGCAGCTTGGGGCTAGCTTCCTACAATGAGCAGTTCTTC. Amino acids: CASSLGLASYNEQFF.

CDR3 sequence: CASSLNSGNTIYF. The DNA for the CDR3 is TGTGCCAGCAGCCTTAACTCTGGAAACACCATATATTTT. The V gene is TRBV3-1 (or the pseudogene TRBV3-2), the J gene TRBJ1-3; the D is unclear. The CDR3 has 13 amino acids. The germline CDR1 and CDR2 sequences are LGHDT and YNNKEL (reference sequence). V lost 4 bases and J 0 bases, leaving 4 bases between the germline ends.